The 8 T cell receptor beta chains below were found in one sample sequenced in a study of blood T cells in healthy people across ages. The second PCR ran about 6 to 12 cycles with a sample-barcoded 5' primer and J-beta primers. One entry per CDR3 protein results from TCRdb running MiXCR on the 5' RACE reads. This table has approximately 770,000 distinct CDR3 sequences, over 45% appearing once. The sequencing input was blood. The receptor set was obtained from a man aged 25 to 45 in good health.

This clonotype is a singleton in its sample. This may arise from a read error, as a much more abundant clone is one base away. The V gene is TRBV7-2, the J gene TRBJ2-3; D gene unclear. There are 14 residues in the CDR3. V was pared by 5 bases and J by 0 bases, with 9 bases between. Germline values: CDR1 SGHTA, CDR2 FQGNSA. The CDR3 DNA sequence: TGTGCCAGCAGCATCCGCTTCAGCACAGATACGCAGTATTTT. It yields the protein CASSIRFSTDTQYF.

The sample holds one count of this clonotype. V and J are TRBV12-3 or TRBV12-4 and TRBJ1-4; D call uncertain. This CDR3 spans 14 amino acids. The germline V and J ends were trimmed by 5 bases and 8 bases, with 15 bases remaining between them. The CDR3, as DNA: TGTGCCAGCAGTCCGGTGGGCCCGCGGGAAAAACTGTTTTTT. It specifies CASSPVGPREKLFF.

This clonotype was detected a few times. The gene calls are TRBV7-2 and TRBJ2-5; D gene unclear. V lost 1 base and J lost 2, with 8 bases in between. Germline V gene data show CDR1 as SGHTA and CDR2 as FQGNSA. CDR3 length: 14 residues. CDR3 sequence reads: CASSLVGVQETQYF. The DNA for the CDR3 is TGTGCCAGCAGCTTAGTAGGAGTTCAAGAGACCCAGTACTTC.

Only a few counts were recorded for this clonotype. The chain couples TRBV20-1 to TRBJ2-3; unclear D gene. Germline CDR1 DFQATT, CDR2 SNEGSKA (reference sequence). This CDR3 has 14 residues. The V and J ends lost 6 bases and 5 bases respectively, with 18 bases between them. As DNA, the CDR3 is TGCAGTGCCCTCGCCCACCCCGGTTTAGATACGCAGTATTTT. It translates to CSALAHPGLDTQYF.

This clonotype was counted many times. The V call is TRBV4-2, the J call TRBJ2-7; TRBD1 or TRBD2 may be the D gene (5 bases each). CDR3 length equals 13 residues. The V end lost 4 bases, the J end lost 0 bases, and 7 bases lay between the germline ends. Per the germline V gene, CDR1 is LGHNA and CDR2 is YNFKEQ. The CDR3 bases are TGTGCCAGCAGCCGGGGGACCTCCTACGAGCAGTACTTC. Translated: CASSRGTSYEQYF.

This rearrangement joins TRBV10-3 to TRBJ2-1; 11 bases fit TRBD2. V gave up 6 bases and J gave up 8 bases; unmatched junction bases: 12. This CDR3 is 16 amino acids long. From germline, CDR1 is ENHRY and CDR2 SYGVKD. The CDR3 loop reads CAIRDGPGLAADEQFF. The CDR3 region has the DNA TGTGCCATCAGGGACGGTCCGGGACTAGCGGCAGATGAGCAGTTCTTC.

This clonotype appeared a few times. The chain couples TRBV7-2 to TRBJ2-5; TRBD2 might be the D (6 bases). Germline CDR1 and CDR2: SGHTA and FQGNSA. V lost 3 bases, J lost 2 bases, and 7 bases lay in between. There are 13 residues in the CDR3. The CDR3: CASSFGTQETQYF. CDR3 nucleotides: TGTGCCAGCAGCTTCGGGACTCAAGAGACCCAGTACTTC.

This chain connects TRBV29-1 to TRBJ1-1; D might be TRBD1 (5 bases). V lost 6 bases and J lost 1, with 12 bases in between. The CDR3 length is 13 residues. Germline V lookup: CDR1 SQVTM, CDR2 ANQGSEA. The CDR3: CSVADIWNTEAFF. In DNA, the CDR3 is TGCAGCGTGGCGGACATATGGAACACTGAAGCTTTCTTT.